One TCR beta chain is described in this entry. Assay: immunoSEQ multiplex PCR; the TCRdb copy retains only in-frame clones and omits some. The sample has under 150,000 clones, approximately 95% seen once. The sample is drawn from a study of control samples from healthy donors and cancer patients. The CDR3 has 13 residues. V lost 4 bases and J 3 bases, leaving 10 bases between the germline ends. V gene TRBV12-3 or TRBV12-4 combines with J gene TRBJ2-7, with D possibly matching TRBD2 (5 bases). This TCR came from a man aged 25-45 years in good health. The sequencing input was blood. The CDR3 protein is CASSSGMLYEQYF. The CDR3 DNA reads TGTGCCAGCAGTTCCGGGATGCTCTACGAGCAGTACTTC.